Described below is a single T cell receptor (beta chain) sequence and its context. Its recognized antigen is unknown. Base qualities are not at hand, and no much larger clone is one base apart. The sample is drawn from a study of blood T cell repertoires in COVID-19 (dated by TCRdb to 2019 to 2021). Turning to the overall study: Collaborator samples came from the United States, Italy and Spain and covered acute and convalescent phases of COVID-19. The material from the prospective study consisted of cDNA or gDNA derived from T cells, B-cell-depleted T cells, or PBMCs. Deeply sampled blood TCRbeta repertoires from subjects exposed to, actively infected with, or recovered from COVID-19 were included in the dataset. A freely available public database, intended as a resource for researchers studying the immune response to SARS-CoV-2, is where the repertoires were released. Samples came from the ongoing ImmuneRACE study (first 160 participants) plus 1,254 subjects from 6 global collaborators. Sample metadata almost always included a de-identified subject ID, COVID-19 status, age in years and sex. Where available, HLA class I and class II types were obtained from metadata supplied by the sample provider rather than from assay-based typing. General findings and caveats noted by the study authors: The amount of clinical and demographic metadata varied by source and participant and was provided uncurated.

TCRbeta CDR3 regions were amplified from genomic DNA using the immunoSEQ Assay, a bias-controlled multiplex PCR. The original pipeline was this. Within the assay, amplification of reference gene primers was used to estimate how many nucleated cells each sample contained. Sequence reads were collapsed and filtered to measure the absolute abundance of every unique TCRbeta CDR3 rearrangement. For each sample, productive Simpson clonality was calculated by taking the square root of Simpson's diversity index across productive rearrangements. TCRdb took over this immuneACCESS table, retaining in-frame rearrangements with V and J assigned. Such tables are incomplete; in checked studies, under half of the missing clones stem from an unresolved V gene, and the remainder is unexplained. That table supplies the V and J calls and clone size; D and trimming were determined from the DNA. The sample includes 300,000 or so clones, with about 90% observed a single time. Together, the top ten hold 1.5% of the sample.

A second Seattle source provided samples from volunteer blood donors who had recovered from COVID-19. Collaborating institutions collected whole blood in K2EDTA tubes following their own protocols. Collaborator samples were shipped for TCRbeta analysis as frozen whole blood, isolated PBMCs, or DNA extracted from either sample type. The germline ends are 13 bases apart after V is trimmed by 2 bases and J by 2 bases. From the cysteine through the phenylalanine, the CDR3 covers 15 amino acids. Here the CDR3 DNA is all that survives: 45 bases in frame from base 1. Sequences LNHNV (CDR1) and YYDKDF (CDR2) are obtained from the germline V gene (reference sequence).

The sequence derives from a woman between 40 and 55 years old who had recovered from COVID-19. Recombination joined TRBV15 with TRBJ2-7; the D gene is possibly TRBD1, with 6 bases matching. Source material: peripheral blood. The CDR3 reads as follows: CATSRTLGQTYEQYF. Read as DNA, the sequence is TGTGCCACCAGCAGAACCTTAGGACAGACCTACGAGCAGTACTTC. With all but the CDR3 taken from the reference TRBV15 and TRBJ2-7 genes, the full variable domain is: DAMVIQNPRYQVTQFGKPVTLSCSQTLNHNVMYWYQQKSSQAPKLLFHYYDKDFNNEADTPDNFQSRRPNTSFCFLDIRSPGLGDTAMYLCATSRTLGQTYEQYFGPGTRLTVT.